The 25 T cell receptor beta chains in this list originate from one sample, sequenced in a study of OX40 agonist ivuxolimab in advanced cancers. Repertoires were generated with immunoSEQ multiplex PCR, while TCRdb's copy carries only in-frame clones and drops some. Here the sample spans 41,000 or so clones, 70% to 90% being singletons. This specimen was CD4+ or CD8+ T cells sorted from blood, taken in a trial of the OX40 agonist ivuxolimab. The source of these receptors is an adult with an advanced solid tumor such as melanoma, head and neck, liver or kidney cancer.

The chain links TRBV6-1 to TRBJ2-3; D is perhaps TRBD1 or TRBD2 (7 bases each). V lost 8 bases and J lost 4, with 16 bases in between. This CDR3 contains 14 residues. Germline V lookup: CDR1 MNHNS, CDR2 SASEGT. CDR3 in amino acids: CASGRDSQADTQYF. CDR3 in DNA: TGTGCCAGCGGGAGGGACAGCCAGGCAGATACGCAGTATTTT.

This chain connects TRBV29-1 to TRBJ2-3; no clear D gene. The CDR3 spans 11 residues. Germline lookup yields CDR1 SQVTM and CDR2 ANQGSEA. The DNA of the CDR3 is TGCAGTCAATCCCTCACAGATACGCAGTATTTT. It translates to CSQSLTDTQYF.

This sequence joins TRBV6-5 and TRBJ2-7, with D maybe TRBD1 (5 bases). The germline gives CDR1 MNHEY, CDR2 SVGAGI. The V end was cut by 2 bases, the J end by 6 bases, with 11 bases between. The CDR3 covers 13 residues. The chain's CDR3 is CASSYRRAGEQYF. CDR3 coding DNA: TGTGCCAGCAGTTACCGCAGGGCCGGCGAGCAGTACTTC.

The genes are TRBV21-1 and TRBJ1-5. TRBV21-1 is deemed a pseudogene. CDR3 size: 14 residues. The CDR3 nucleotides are TGTGCCAGCAGTCTACAAGGCCCCAATCAGCCCCAGCATTTT. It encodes CASSLQGPNQPQHF.

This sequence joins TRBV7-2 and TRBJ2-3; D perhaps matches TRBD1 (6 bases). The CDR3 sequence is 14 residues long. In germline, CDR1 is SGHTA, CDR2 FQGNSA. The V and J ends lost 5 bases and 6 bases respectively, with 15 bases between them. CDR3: CASSPMPTGDTQYF. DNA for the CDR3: TGTGCCAGCAGCCCTATGCCAACAGGGGATACGCAGTATTTT.

The CDR3, as DNA: TGTGCCAGCAGCCAAGATCAGGGGGGTATAGGTGAAAAACTGTTTTTT. The encoded protein is CASSQDQGGIGEKLFF. This chain joins TRBV4-2 and TRBJ1-4; 7 bases map to TRBD1. The V and J ends lost 0 bases and 7 bases, in that order; junction bases with no gene match: 8. In germline, CDR1 is LGHNA, CDR2 YNFKEQ. The CDR3 has 16 amino acids.

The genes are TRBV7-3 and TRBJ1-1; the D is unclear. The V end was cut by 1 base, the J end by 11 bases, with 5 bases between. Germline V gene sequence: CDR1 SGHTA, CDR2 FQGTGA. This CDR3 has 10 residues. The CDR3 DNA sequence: TGTGCCAGCAGCTTAAGGGCGGCTTTCTTT. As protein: CASSLRAAFF.

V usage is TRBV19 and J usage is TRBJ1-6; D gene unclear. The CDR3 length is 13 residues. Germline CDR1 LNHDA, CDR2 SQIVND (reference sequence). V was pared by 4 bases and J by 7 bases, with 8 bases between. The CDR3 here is CASSRGWNSPLHF. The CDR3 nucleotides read TGTGCCAGTAGTAGGGGTTGGAATTCACCCCTCCACTTT.

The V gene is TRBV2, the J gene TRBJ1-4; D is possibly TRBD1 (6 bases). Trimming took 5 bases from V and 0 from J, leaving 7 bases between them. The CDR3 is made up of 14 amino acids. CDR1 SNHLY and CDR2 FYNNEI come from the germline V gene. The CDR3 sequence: CASSNRATNEKLFF. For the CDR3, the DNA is TGTGCCAGCAGTAACAGGGCAACTAATGAAAAACTGTTTTTT.

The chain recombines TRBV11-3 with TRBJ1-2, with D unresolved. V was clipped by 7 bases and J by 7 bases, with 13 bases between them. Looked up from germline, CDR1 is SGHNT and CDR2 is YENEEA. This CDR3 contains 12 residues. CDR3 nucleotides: TGTGCCAGCACCGTAAGCGAGAGTGGCTACACCTTC. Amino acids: CASTVSESGYTF.

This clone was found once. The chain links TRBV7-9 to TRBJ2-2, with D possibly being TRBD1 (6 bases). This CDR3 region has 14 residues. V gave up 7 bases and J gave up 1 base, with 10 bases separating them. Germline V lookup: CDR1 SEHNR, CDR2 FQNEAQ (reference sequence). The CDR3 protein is CASIGGLNTGELFF. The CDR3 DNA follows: TGTGCCAGCATAGGGGGATTGAACACCGGGGAGCTGTTTTTT.

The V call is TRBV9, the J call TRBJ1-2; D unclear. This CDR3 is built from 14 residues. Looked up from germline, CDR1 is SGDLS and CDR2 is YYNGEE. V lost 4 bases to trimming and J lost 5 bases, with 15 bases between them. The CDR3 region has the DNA TGTGCCAGCAGCCCCGGGCAGGTTCGTTATGGCTACACCTTC. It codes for CASSPGQVRYGYTF.

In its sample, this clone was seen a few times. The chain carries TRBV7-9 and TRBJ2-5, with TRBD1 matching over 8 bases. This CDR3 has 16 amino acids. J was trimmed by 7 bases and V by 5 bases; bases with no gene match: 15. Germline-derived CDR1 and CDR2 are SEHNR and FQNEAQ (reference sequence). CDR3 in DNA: TGTGCCAGCAGCCGAGGACAGGGAATTATGAGTAGGACCCAGTACTTC. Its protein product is CASSRGQGIMSRTQYF.

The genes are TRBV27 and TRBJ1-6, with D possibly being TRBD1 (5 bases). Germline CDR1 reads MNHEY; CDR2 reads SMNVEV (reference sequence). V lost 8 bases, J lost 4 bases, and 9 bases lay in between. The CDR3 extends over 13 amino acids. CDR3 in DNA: TGTGCCAGCGCAGGGCATTATAATTCACCCCTCCACTTT. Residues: CASAGHYNSPLHF.

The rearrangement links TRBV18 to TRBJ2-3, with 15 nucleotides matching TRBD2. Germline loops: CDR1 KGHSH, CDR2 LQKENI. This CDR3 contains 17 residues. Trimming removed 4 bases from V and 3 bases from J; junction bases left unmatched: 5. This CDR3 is CASSLFGTSGRTDTQYF. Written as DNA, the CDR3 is TGTGCCAGCTCACTTTTCGGGACTAGCGGGAGGACAGATACGCAGTATTTT.

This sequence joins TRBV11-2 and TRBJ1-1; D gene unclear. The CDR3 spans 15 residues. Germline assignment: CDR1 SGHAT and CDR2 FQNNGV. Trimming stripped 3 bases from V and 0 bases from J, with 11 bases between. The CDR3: CASSFILSMNTEAFF. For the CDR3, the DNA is TGTGCCAGCAGCTTCATCTTATCCATGAACACTGAAGCTTTCTTT.

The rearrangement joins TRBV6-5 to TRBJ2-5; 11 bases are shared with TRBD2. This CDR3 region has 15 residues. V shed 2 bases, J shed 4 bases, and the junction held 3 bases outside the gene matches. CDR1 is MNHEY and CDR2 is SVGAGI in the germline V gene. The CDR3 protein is CASSYRLAGSETQYF. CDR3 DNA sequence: TGTGCCAGCAGTTACAGACTAGCGGGGTCAGAGACCCAGTACTTC.

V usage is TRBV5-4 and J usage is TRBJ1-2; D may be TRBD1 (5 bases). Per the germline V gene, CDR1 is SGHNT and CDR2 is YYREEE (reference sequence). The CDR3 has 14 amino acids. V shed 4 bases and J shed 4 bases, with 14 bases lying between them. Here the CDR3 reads CASSRPRQGYGYTF. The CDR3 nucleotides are TGTGCCAGCAGCCGCCCTCGTCAGGGCTATGGCTACACCTTC.

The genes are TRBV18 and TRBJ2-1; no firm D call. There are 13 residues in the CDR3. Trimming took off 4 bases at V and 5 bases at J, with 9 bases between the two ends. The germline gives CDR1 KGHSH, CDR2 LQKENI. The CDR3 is CASSQQEHNEQFF. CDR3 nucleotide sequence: TGTGCCAGCTCACAGCAGGAGCACAATGAGCAGTTCTTC.

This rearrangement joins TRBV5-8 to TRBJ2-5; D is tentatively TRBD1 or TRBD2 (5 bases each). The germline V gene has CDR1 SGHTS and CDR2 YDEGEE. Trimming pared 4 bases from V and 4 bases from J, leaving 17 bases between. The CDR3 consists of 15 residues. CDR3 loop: CASSRGTAGRETQYF. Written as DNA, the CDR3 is TGTGCCAGCAGCCGAGGGACCGCAGGGCGAGAGACCCAGTACTTC.

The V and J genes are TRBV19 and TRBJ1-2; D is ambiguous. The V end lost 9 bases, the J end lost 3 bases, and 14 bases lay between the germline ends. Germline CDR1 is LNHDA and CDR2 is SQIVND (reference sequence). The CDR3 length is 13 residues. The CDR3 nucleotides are TGTGCCAGCCAACTTGACCACTACTATGGCTACACCTTC. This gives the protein CASQLDHYYGYTF.

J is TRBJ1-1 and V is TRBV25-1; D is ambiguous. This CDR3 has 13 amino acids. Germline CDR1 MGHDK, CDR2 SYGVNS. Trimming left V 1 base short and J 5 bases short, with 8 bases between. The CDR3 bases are TGTGCCAGCAGTGAATCGGGGAGGACTGAAGCTTTCTTT. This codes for CASSESGRTEAFF.

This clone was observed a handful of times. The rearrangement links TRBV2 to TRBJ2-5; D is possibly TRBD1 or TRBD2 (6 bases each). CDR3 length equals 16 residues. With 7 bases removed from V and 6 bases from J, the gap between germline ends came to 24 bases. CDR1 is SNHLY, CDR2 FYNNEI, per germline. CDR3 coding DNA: TGTGCCAGCACCCGGACTATAGGGGGTTTAGCGCAGACCCAGTACTTC. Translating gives CASTRTIGGLAQTQYF.

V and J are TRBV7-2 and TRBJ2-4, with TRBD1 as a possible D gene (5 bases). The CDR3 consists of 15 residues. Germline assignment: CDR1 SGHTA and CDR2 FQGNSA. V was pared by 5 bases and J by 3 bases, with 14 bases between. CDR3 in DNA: TGTGCCAGCAGCCACAAAGGGGCCTTCAAAAACATTCAGTACTTC. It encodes CASSHKGAFKNIQYF.

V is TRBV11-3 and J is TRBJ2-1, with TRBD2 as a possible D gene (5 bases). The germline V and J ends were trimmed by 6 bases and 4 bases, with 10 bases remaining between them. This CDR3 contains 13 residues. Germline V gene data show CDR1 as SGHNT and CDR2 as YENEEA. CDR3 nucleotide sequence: TGTGCCAGCAGTGGGGAGCTATACAATGAGCAGTTCTTC. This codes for CASSGELYNEQFF.